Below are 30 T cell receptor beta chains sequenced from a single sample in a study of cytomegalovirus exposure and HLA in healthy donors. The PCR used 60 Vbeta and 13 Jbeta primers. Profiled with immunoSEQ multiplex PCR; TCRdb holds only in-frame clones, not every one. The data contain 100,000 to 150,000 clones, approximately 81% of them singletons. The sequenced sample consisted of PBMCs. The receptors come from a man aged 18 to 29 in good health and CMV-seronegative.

The CDR3 loop reads CASSAPGSTEAFF. The CDR3 DNA follows: TGTGCCAGCAGTGCCCCAGGGTCGACTGAAGCTTTCTTT. The V call is TRBV6-4, the J call TRBJ1-1, with D perhaps TRBD1 (5 bases). The CDR3 is made up of 13 amino acids. Trimming removed 4 bases at V and 5 bases at J, with 11 bases between. The germline CDR1 and CDR2 sequences are MRHNA and SNTAGT.

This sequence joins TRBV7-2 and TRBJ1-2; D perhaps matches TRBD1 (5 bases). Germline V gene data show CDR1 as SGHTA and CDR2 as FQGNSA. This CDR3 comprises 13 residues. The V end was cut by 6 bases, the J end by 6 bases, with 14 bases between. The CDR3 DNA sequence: TGTGCCAGCAGTCTCTATTCGGGGGATGGCTACACCTTC. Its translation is CASSLYSGDGYTF. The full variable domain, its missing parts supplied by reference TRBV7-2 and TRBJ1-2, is GAGVSQSPSNKVTEKGKDVELRCDPISGHTALYWYRQSLGQGLEFLIYFQGNSAPDKSGLPSDRFSAERTGGSVSTLTIQRTQQEDSAVYLCASSLYSGDGYTFGSGTRLTVV.

CDR3 coding DNA: TGTGCCAGCAGTGAAGTGCAGGGCAACACTGAAGCTTTCTTT. Its protein product is CASSEVQGNTEAFF. This rearrangement joins TRBV6-1 to TRBJ1-1; weak D call: TRBD1 (5 bases). CDR3 length: 14 residues. Per the germline V gene, CDR1 is MNHNS and CDR2 is SASEGT. Trimming stripped 1 base from V and 2 bases from J, with 8 bases between.

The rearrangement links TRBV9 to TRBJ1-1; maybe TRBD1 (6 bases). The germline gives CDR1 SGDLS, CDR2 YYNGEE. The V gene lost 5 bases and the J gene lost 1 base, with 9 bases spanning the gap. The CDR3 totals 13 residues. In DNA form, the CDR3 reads TGTGCCAGCAGTACAGGGCCGAACACTGAAGCTTTCTTT. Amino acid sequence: CASSTGPNTEAFF.

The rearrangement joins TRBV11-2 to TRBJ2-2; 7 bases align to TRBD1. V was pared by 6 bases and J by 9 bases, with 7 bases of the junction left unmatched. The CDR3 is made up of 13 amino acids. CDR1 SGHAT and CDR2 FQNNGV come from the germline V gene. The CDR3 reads CASSFLGGRELFF. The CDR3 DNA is TGTGCCAGCAGTTTTTTAGGGGGCCGGGAGCTGTTTTTT.

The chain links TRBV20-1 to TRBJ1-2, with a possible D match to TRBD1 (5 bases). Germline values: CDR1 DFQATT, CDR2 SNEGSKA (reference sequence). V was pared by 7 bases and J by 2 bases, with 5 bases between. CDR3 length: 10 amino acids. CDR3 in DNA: TGCAGTGGACAGAACTATGGCTACACCTTC. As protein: CSGQNYGYTF.

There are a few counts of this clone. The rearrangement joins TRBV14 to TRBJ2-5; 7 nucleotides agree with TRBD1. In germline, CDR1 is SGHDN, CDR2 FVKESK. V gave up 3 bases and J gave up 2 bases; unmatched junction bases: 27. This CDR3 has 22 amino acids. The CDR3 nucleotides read TGTGCCAGCAGCCATAAACCGCCCGCCGGGACAGTAGGCTTCCGGATACAAGAGACCCAGTACTTC. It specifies CASSHKPPAGTVGFRIQETQYF. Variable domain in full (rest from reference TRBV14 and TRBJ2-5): EAGVTQFPSHSVIEKGQTVTLRCDPISGHDNLYWYRRVMGKEIKFLLHFVKESKQDESGMPNNRFLAERTGGTYSTLKVQPAELEDSGVYFCASSHKPPAGTVGFRIQETQYFGPGTRLLVL.

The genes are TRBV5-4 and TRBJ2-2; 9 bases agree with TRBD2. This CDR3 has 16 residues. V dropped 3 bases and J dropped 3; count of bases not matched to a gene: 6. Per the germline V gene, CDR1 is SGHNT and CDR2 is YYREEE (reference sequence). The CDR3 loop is CASSYSGGAHTGELFF. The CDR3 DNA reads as TGTGCCAGCAGCTATAGCGGGGGAGCCCACACCGGGGAGCTGTTTTTT.

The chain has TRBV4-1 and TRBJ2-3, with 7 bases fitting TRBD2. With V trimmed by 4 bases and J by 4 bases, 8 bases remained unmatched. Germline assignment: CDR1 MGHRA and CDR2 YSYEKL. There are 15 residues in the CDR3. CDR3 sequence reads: CASSRTRDYSDTQYF. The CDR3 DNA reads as TGCGCCAGCAGCCGGACCCGGGACTATTCAGATACGCAGTATTTT.

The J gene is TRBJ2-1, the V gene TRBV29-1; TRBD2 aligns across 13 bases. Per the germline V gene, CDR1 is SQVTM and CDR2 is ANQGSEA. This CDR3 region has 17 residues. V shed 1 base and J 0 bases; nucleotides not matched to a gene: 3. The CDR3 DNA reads TGCAGCGTTGAAGGACTAGCGGGGGGCCTCTCCTACAATGAGCAGTTCTTC. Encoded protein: CSVEGLAGGLSYNEQFF.

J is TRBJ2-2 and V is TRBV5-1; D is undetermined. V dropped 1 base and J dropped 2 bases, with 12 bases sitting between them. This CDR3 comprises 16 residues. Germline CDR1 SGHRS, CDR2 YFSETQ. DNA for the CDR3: TGCGCCAGCAGCTTGTGGGTCGGCGGTAACACCGGGGAGCTGTTTTTT. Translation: CASSLWVGGNTGELFF.

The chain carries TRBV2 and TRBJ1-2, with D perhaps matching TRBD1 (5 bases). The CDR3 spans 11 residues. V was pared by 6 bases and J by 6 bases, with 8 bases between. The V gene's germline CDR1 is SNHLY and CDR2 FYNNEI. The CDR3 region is CASSRGDGYTF. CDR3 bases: TGTGCCAGCAGCCGGGGGGATGGCTACACCTTC.

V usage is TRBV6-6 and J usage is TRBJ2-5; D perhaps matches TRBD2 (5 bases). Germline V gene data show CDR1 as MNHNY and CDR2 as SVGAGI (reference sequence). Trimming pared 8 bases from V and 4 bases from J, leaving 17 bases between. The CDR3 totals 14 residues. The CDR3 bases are TGTGCCAGCGTCGTTCCACTAGGGCGAGAGACCCAGTACTTC. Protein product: CASVVPLGRETQYF.

CDR3 loop: CASSTTTGTGELFF. The DNA of the CDR3 is TGTGCCAGTAGTACTACGACAGGGACCGGGGAGCTGTTTTTT. The chain joins TRBV19 to TRBJ2-2; 7 bases are shared with TRBD1. Germline V lookup: CDR1 LNHDA, CDR2 SQIVND (reference sequence). This CDR3 comprises 14 residues. V was clipped by 4 bases and J by 5 bases; unmatched bases: 4.

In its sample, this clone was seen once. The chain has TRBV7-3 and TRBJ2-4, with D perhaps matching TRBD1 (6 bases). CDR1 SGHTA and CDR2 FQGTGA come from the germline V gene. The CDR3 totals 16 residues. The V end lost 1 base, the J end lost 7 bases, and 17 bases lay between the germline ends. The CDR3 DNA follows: TGTGCCAGCAGCTTAAATACAGGGATGAGATCGAACATTCAGTACTTC. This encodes CASSLNTGMRSNIQYF. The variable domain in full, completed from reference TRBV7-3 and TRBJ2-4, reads GAGVSQTPSNKVTEKGKYVELRCDPISGHTALYWYRQSLGQGPEFLIYFQGTGAADDSGLPNDRFFAVRPEGSVSTLKIQRTERGDSAVYLCASSLNTGMRSNIQYFGAGTRLSVL.

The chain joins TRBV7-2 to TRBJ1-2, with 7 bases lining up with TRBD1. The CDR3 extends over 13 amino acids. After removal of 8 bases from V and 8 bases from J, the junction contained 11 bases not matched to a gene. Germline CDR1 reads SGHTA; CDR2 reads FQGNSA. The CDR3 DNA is TGTGCCAGCCGGAACAGGGGACAGTCCGGCTACACCTTC. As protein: CASRNRGQSGYTF.

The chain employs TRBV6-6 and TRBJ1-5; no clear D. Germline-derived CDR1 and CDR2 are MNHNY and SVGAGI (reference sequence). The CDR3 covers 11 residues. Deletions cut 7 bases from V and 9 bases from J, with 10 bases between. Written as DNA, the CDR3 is TGTGCCAGCAAAAACCCGGGGCCCCAGCATTTT. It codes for CASKNPGPQHF.

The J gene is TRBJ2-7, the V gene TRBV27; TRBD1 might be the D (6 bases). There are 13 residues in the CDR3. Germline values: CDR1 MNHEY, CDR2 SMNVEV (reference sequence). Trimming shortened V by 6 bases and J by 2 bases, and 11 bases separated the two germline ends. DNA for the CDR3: TGTGCCAGCAGCTCTACAGGGCCCTACGAGCAGTACTTC. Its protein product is CASSSTGPYEQYF.

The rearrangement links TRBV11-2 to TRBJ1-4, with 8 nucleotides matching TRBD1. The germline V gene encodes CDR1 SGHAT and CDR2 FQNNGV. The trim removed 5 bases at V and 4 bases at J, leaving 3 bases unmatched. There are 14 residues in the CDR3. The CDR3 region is CASSRTGINEKLFF. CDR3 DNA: TGTGCCAGCAGCCGGACAGGGATTAATGAAAAACTGTTTTTT.

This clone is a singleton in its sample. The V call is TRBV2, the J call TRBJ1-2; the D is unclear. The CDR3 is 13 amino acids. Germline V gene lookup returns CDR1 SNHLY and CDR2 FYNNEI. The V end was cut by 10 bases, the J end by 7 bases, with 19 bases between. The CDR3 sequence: CATQRRVLGGYTF. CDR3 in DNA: TGTGCCACCCAAAGGCGGGTATTAGGTGGCTACACCTTC.

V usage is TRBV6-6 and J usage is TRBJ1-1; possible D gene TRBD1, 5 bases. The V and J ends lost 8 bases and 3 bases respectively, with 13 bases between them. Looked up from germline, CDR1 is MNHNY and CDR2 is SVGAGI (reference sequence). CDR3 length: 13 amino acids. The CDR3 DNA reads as TGTGCCAGCTGGGGCTATGTTTACACTGAAGCTTTCTTT. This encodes CASWGYVYTEAFF.

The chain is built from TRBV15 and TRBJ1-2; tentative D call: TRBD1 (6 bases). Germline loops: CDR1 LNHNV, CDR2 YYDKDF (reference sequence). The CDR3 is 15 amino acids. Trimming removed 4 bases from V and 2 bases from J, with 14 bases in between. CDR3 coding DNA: TGTGCCACCAGCATCTCGGCAGGGGACAACTATGGCTACACCTTC. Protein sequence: CATSISAGDNYGYTF.

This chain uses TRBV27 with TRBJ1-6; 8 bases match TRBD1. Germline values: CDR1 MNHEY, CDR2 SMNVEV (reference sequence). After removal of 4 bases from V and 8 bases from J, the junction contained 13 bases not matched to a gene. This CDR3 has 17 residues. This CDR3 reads CASSSPLRTGKDSPLHF. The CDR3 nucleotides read TGTGCCAGCAGTTCACCCCTCCGGACAGGGAAAGATTCACCCCTCCACTTT.

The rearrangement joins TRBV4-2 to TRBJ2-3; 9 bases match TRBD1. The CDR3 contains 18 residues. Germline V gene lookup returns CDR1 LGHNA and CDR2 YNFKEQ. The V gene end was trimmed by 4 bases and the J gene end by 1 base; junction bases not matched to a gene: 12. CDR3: CASSRTGTGKGGTDTQYF. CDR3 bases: TGTGCCAGCAGCCGTACCGGGACAGGGAAGGGAGGCACAGATACGCAGTATTTT.

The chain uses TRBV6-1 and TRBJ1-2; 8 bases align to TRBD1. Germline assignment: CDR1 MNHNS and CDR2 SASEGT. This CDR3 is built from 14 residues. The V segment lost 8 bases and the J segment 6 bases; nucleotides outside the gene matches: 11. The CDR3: CASGRTRGQDGYTF. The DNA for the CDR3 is TGTGCCAGCGGGAGGACCAGGGGGCAGGATGGCTACACCTTC.

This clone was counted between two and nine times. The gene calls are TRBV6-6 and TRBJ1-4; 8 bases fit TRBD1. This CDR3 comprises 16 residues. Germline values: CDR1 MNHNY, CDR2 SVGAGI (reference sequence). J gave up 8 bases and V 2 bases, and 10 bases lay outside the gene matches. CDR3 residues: CASSYPMGQAVEKLFF. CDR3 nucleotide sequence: TGTGCCAGCAGTTACCCGATGGGACAGGCTGTAGAAAAACTGTTTTTT.

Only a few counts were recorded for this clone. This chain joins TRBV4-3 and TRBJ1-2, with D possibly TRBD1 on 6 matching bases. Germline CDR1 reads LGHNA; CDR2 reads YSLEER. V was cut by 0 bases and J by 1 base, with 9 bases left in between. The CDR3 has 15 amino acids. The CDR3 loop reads CASSQDTGLNYGYTF. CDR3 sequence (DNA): TGCGCCAGCAGCCAAGATACAGGGCTTAACTATGGCTACACCTTC.

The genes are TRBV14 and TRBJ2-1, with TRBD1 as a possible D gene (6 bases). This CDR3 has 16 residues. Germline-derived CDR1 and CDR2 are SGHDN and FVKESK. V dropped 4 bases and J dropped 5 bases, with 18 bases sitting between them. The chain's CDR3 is CASSPLIGGVDNEQFF. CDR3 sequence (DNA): TGTGCCAGCAGCCCTCTTATAGGGGGTGTGGACAATGAGCAGTTCTTC.

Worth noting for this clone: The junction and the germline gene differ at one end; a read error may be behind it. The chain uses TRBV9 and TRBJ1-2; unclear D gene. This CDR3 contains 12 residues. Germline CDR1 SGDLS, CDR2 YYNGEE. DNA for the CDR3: TGTGCCAGCAGCGTAGTGTCCAGGCCTAAGTCCTTC. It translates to CASSVVSRPKSF.

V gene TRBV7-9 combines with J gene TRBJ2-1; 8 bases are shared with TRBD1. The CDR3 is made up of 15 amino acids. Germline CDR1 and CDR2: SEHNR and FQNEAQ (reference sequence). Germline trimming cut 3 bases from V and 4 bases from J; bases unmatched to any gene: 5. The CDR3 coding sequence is TGTGCCAGCAGCTTGGGGACAGGTATTTACAATGAGCAGTTCTTC. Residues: CASSLGTGIYNEQFF.